This T cell receptor beta chain was sequenced in a study of blood T cell repertoires in COVID-19. Study overall: COVID-19 samples collected from the United States, Italy and Spain covered acute and convalescent phases. T cells, B-cell-depleted T cells, or PBMCs supplied cDNA or gDNA.

How the authors handled the data: Amplification of reference gene primers was used by the study to estimate nucleated cell counts. The assay was immunoSEQ multiplex PCR, and TCRdb's table has in-frame clones only and misses some. V and J calls plus clone size are reproduced from that table; the DNA served to infer D and trimming. The repertoire consists of hundreds of thousands of clones, with approximately 90% occurring once and the leading ten covering about an eighth. Germline assignment: CDR1 MRHNA and CDR2 SNTAGT. The CDR3 is 14 residues long. V trimming: 3 bases; J trimming: 8 bases; junction bases outside the gene matches: 8.

The rearrangement links TRBV6-4 to TRBJ2-3; the match to TRBD2 covers 7 bases. This receptor was taken from a woman between 18 and 29 years old who had recovered from COVID-19. Sequencing was done on a sample of peripheral blood. CDR3 in amino acids: CASSEFAGVFTQYF. Written as DNA, the CDR3 is TGTGCCAGCAGTGAATTCGCGGGAGTTTTTACGCAGTATTTT.